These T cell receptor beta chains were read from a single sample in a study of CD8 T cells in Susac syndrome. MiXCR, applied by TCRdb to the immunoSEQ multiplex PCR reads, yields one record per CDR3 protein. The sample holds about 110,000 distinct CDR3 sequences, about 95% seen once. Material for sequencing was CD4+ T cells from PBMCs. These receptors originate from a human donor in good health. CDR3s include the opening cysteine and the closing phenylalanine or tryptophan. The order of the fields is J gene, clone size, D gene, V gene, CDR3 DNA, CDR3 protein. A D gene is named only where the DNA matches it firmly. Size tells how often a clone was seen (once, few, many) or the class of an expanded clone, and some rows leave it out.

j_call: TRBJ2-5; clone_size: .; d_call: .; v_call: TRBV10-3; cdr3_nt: TGTGCCATCAGTTCGGGGCGGGAGACCCAGTACTTC; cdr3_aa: CAISSGRETQYF
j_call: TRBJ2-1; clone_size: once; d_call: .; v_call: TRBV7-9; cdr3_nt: TGTGCCAGCAGCTTAGATGGAAGCGCAGGGGTTAACAATGAGCAGTTCTTC; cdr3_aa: CASSLDGSAGVNNEQFF
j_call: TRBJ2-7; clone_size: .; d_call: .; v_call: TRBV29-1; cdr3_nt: TGCAGCGTTGAGGATTGGACCCGGGGCTTGAAGCAGCACTTC; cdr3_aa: CSVEDWTRGLKQHF
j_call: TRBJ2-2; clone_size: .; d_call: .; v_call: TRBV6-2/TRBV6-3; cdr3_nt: TGTGCCAGCAGTTACATCTTCCCGGGAAGTCACACCGGGGAGCTGTTTTTT; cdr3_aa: CASSYIFPGSHTGELFF
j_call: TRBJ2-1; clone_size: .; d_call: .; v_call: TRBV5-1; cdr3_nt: TGCGCCAGCAGCCCGGACGGAGGGAACAATGAGCAGTTCTTC; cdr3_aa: CASSPDGGNNEQFF
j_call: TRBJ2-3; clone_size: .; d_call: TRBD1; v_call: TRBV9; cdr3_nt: TGTGCCAGCAGCGAGTTGACAGGGGGAACAGATACGCAGTATTTT; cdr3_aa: CASSELTGGTDTQYF
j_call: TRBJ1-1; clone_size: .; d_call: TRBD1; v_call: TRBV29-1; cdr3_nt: TGCAGCGTTGTACGGACAGGGAACACTGAAGCTTTCTTT; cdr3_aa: CSVVRTGNTEAFF
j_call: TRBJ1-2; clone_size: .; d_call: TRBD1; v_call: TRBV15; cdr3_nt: TGTGCCACCAGCAGGAGACAGGGATGGGACTATGGCTACACCTTC; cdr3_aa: CATSRRQGWDYGYTF
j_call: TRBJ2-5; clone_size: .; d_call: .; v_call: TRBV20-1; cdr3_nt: TGCAGTGCTAGGAGGGGGGGGATGGAGACCCAGTACTTC; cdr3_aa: CSARRGGMETQYF
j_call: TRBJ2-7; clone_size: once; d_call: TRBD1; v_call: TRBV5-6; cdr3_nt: TGTGCCAGCAGCTGGGGACAGGGAACGTCCTACGAGCAGTACTTC; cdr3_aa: CASSWGQGTSYEQYF
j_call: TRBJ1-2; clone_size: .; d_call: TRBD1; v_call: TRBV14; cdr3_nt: TGTGCCAGCAGCCAGAGCCCGAGACAGGGTCGATATGGCTACACCTTC; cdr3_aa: CASSQSPRQGRYGYTF
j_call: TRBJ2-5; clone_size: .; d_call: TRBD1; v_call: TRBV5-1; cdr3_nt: TGCGCCAGCAGCTTCCAGTCGGGACAGCCCACGGAGACCCAGTACTTC; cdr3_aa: CASSFQSGQPTETQYF
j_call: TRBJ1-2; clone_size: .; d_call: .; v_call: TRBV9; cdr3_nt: TGTGCCAGCAGCGTAGGGGAGGGATACTATGGCTACACCTTC; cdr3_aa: CASSVGEGYYGYTF
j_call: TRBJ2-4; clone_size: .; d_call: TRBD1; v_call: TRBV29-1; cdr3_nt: TGCAGCGTTGAGGTTTTGGGTCCGGGACAGGGTGCTCAGTACTTC; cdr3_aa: CSVEVLGPGQGAQYF
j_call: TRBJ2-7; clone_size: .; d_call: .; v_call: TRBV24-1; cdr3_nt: TGTGCCACCAGTGATTTGTCGGGACAGCAGTACTTC; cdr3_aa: CATSDLSGQQYF
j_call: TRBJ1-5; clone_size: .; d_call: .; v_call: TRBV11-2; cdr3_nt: TGTGCCAGCAGCTTAGGAGTGCCAGGGTCGGGGGGTTATAGCAATCAGCCCCAGCATTTT; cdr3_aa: CASSLGVPGSGGYSNQPQHF
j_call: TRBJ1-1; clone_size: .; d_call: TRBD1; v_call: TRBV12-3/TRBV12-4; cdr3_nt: TGTGCCAGCAGTTCCGACAGGGAATGGAGAGCTTTCTTT; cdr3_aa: CASSSDREWRAFF
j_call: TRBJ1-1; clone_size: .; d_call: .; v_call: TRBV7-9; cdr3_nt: TGTGCCAGCAGCCCCTGGACAGCCCGACCTGAAGCTTTCTTT; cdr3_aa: CASSPWTARPEAFF
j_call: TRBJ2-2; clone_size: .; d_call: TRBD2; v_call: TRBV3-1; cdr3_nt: TGTGCCAGCAGCCTCAGCGGGAGGAAGAACACCGGGGAGCTGTTTTTT; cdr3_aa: CASSLSGRKNTGELFF
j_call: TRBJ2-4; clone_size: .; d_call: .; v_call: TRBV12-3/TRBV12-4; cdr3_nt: TGTGCCAGCAGTTCTCGACGGCACACCGACCTCCAGTACTTC; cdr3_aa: CASSSRRHTDLQYF
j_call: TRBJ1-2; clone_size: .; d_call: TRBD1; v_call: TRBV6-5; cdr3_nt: TGTGCCAGCAGCCGACAGGGATCTGGCTACACCTTC; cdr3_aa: CASSRQGSGYTF
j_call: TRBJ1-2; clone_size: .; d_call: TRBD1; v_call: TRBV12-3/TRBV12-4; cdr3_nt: TGTGCCATCTCAACAGGGGCAGTCGGCTACACCTTC; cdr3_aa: CAISTGAVGYTF
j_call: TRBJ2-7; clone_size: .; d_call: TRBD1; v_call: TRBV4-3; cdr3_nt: TGCGCCAGCAGCCAAGATAAGGGGGCCGGGGCCGAGGGGCAGTACTTC; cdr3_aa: CASSQDKGAGAEGQYF